The 13 T cell receptor beta chains listed next were all sequenced from one sample in a study of T cells in Graves' hyperthyroidism and ophthalmopathy. RNA transcripts gave rise to amplified TCR beta CDR3 regions. During a first-round RT-PCR of the TCR CDR3, the HTBI primer set was used. TCRdb re-analysed the multiplex PCR reads in MiXCR, keeping a single row per CDR3 protein. The sample consists of about 350,000 distinct CDR3 sequences, roughly 15% of them appearing once. Sample: blood. Source of these receptors: a woman aged 55-69 years with Graves' ophthalmopathy.

This clonotype was seen more than once but under ten times. The rearrangement uses TRBV2 and TRBJ2-3; weak D call: TRBD2 (6 bases). There are 14 residues in the CDR3. Germline V gene lookup returns CDR1 SNHLY and CDR2 FYNNEI. V was trimmed by 5 bases and J by 5 bases, leaving 14 bases between them. CDR3: CASSWTKSRDTQYF. The CDR3 bases are TGTGCCAGCAGTTGGACTAAAAGCCGAGATACGCAGTATTTT. The variable domain in full, completed from reference TRBV2 and TRBJ2-3, reads EPEVTQTPSHQVTQMGQEVILRCVPISNHLYFYWYRQILGQKVEFLVSFYNNEISEKSEIFDDQFSVERPDGSNFTLKIRSTKLEDSAMYFCASSWTKSRDTQYFGPGTRLTVL.

The chain joins TRBV27 to TRBJ1-5; D is possibly TRBD1 (5 bases). There are 11 residues in the CDR3. The germline V gene encodes CDR1 MNHEY and CDR2 SMNVEV (reference sequence). The DNA for the CDR3 is TGTGCTCCAGCAGGGTTCCGGTCCCAGCATTTT. Translating gives CAPAGFRSQHF.

The chain recombines TRBV10-2 with TRBJ2-1, with D unclear. V lost 0 bases and J lost 9, with 9 bases in between. Germline V gene lookup returns CDR1 WSHSY and CDR2 SAAADI. The CDR3 contains 13 residues. The CDR3 protein is CASSESAWGEQFF. The CDR3 coding sequence is TGCGCCAGCAGTGAGTCTGCGTGGGGTGAGCAGTTCTTC.

In DNA, the CDR3 is TGCAGTGCGTCGGAGGGACCGGGGGCCAACGTCCTGACTTTC. Protein product: CSASEGPGANVLTF. V and J are TRBV20-1 and TRBJ2-6; TRBD2 is a possible D gene (6 bases). V was cut by 6 bases and J by 4 bases, with 13 bases left in between. Germline V gives CDR1 DFQATT, CDR2 SNEGSKA (reference sequence). The CDR3 spans 14 residues.

This clonotype showed up many times. The chain is built from TRBV5-1 and TRBJ2-1; no definite D call. V was cut by 0 bases and J by 9 bases, with 10 bases left in between. CDR3 length: 13 amino acids. Per the germline V gene, CDR1 is SGHRS and CDR2 is YFSETQ. CDR3 sequence: CASSLGTGGEQFF. DNA of the CDR3: TGCGCCAGCAGCTTGGGGACCGGCGGTGAGCAGTTCTTC.

In nucleotides, the CDR3 is TGCGCCAGCAGCCAAGCGGACAGCAGCTCCCTCTATGGCTACACCTTC. Encoded protein: CASSQADSSSLYGYTF. The V and J genes are TRBV4-1 and TRBJ1-2; TRBD1 is a possible D gene (6 bases). Per the germline V gene, CDR1 is MGHRA and CDR2 is YSYEKL. With 1 base removed from V and 4 bases from J, the gap between germline ends came to 16 bases. This CDR3 is built from 16 residues.

The table lists this clonotype with many counts. The junction and the germline gene differ at one end; a read error may be behind it. V is TRBV18 and J is TRBJ2-5; TRBD2 might be the D (6 bases). CDR1 KGHSH and CDR2 LQKENI come from the germline V gene. The CDR3 spans 12 residues. CDR3 sequence (DNA): TGTGCCAGCTCACGGCGGGAAGAGTCCCAGTACTTC. Its protein is CASSRREESQYF. Full variable domain (rest looked up from reference TRBV18 and TRBJ2-5): NAGVMQNPRHLVRRRGQEARLRCSPMKGHSHVYWYRQLPEEGLKFMVYLQKENIIDESGMPKERFSAEFPKEGPSILRIQQVVRGDSAAYFCASSRREESQYFGPGTRLLVL.

In its sample, this clonotype was seen many times. V is TRBV3-1 and J is TRBJ2-5, with TRBD1 identical over 7 bases. The CDR3 totals 14 residues. After removal of 1 base from V and 1 base from J, the junction contained 0 bases not matched to a gene. Germline CDR1 reads LGHDT; CDR2 reads YNNKEL (reference sequence). CDR3 protein: CASSQGTGQETQYF. DNA of the CDR3: TGTGCCAGCAGCCAAGGGACAGGCCAAGAGACCCAGTACTTC.

In this sample, this clonotype turned up many times. The rearrangement links TRBV6-1 to TRBJ2-1; TRBD1 aligns across 8 bases. V was pared by 6 bases and J by 4 bases, with 11 bases of the junction left unmatched. The CDR3 runs to 16 residues. Germline CDR1 and CDR2: MNHNS and SASEGT. The CDR3: CASRFSRDRPYNEQFF. The CDR3 bases are TGTGCCAGCAGATTCTCCCGGGACAGGCCTTACAATGAGCAGTTCTTC.

This clonotype was seen many times. V is TRBV3-1 and J is TRBJ2-5; unclear D gene. CDR1 LGHDT and CDR2 YNNKEL come from the germline V gene (reference sequence). The CDR3 covers 13 residues. V lost 1 base and J 0 bases, leaving 3 bases between the germline ends. The CDR3 DNA reads TGTGCCAGCAGCCAAGGACACCAAGAGACCCAGTACTTC. Translation: CASSQGHQETQYF.

This clonotype was found a few times. The chain uses TRBV5-8 and TRBJ1-1, with TRBD1 as a possible D gene (5 bases). Germline CDR1 reads SGHTS; CDR2 reads YDEGEE. CDR3 length: 17 amino acids. The germline V and J ends were trimmed by 1 base and 3 bases, with 19 bases remaining between them. CDR3 bases: TGTGCCAGCAGCTTGCCCCCTACCACAGGCCCCGACACTGAAGCTTTCTTT. Encoded protein: CASSLPPTTGPDTEAFF.

The V and J genes are TRBV5-1 and TRBJ2-3; 10 bases are a match to TRBD2. After removal of 7 bases from V and 2 bases from J, the junction contained 7 bases not matched to a gene. Per germline, CDR1 SGHRS and CDR2 YFSETQ. The CDR3 contains 15 residues. The CDR3 bases are TGCGCCAGCGCCGGACTAGCGGAGTCCACAGATACGCAGTATTTT. Translating it yields CASAGLAESTDTQYF. Looking up the rest from reference TRBV5-1 and TRBJ2-3 gives the full variable domain: KAGVTQTPRYLIKTRGQQVTLSCSPISGHRSVSWYQQTPGQGLQFLFEYFSETQRNKGNFPGRFSGRQFSNSRSEMNVSTLELGDSALYLCASAGLAESTDTQYFGPGTRLTVL.

There are a few counts of this clonotype. This sequence joins TRBV7-9 and TRBJ2-3; 8 nucleotides agree with TRBD1. Unmatched junction bases numbered 2, after V lost 1 base and J lost 5 bases. There are 14 residues in the CDR3. Germline loops: CDR1 SEHNR, CDR2 FQNEAQ (reference sequence). For the CDR3, the DNA is TGTGCCAGCAGCTTAGGGACAGGGTTAGATACGCAGTATTTT. Translated, it gives CASSLGTGLDTQYF.